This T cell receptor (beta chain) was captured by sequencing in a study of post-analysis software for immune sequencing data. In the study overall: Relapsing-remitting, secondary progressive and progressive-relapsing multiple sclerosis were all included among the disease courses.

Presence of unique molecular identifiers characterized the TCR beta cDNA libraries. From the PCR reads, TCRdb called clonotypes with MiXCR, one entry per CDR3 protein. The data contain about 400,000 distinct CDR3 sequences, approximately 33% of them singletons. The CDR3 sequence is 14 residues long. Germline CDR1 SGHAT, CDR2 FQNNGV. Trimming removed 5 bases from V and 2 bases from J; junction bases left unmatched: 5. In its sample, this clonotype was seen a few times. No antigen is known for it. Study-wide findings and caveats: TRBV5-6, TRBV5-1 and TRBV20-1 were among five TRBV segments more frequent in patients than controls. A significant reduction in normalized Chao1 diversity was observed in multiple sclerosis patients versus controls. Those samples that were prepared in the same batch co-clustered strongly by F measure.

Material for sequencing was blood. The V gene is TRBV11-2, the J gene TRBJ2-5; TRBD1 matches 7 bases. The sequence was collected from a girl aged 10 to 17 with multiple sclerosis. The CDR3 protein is CASSAWTGQETQYF. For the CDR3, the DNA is TGTGCCAGCAGCGCCTGGACAGGTCAAGAGACCCAGTACTTC.